This T cell receptor (beta chain) was observed in a study of blood T cell repertoires in COVID-19. Clones were read by immunoSEQ multiplex PCR, and TCRdb kept only the in-frame ones, dropping some. The data show around 200,000 clones, 85% seen once. J was trimmed by 5 bases and V by 5 bases; bases with no gene match: 8. The CDR3 consists of 14 residues. The germline V gene encodes CDR1 SEHNR and CDR2 FQNEAQ (reference sequence). The study assigned cohorts using participant-reported clinical history. The gene calls are TRBV7-9 and TRBJ2-7; 8 bases align to TRBD1. This receptor was obtained from a man aged 40-55 years who had recovered from COVID-19. The sequencing input was PBMCs or T cells enriched from blood (not recorded which). CDR3 protein: CASSPDRAPHEQYF. CDR3 bases: TGTGCCAGCAGCCCGGACAGGGCCCCCCACGAGCAGTACTTC.